The present TCR beta chain was sequenced within a study of T-cell memory formation after mild COVID-19. For this clonotype: Its specificity is not known.

Trimming took 2 bases from V and 5 from J; bases not matched to a gene: 9. The CDR3 contains 15 residues. With constant-segment primers, 5'RACE yielded cDNA libraries of TCR alpha and TCR beta that carried sample barcodes and UMIs. Via MiXCR, TCRdb re-called the 5' RACE reads, giving one row per CDR3 protein. The sample includes about 210,000 distinct CDR3 sequences, around 25% of them seen just once. Study-wide points: Prior to infection, memory already included some responding clones, suggesting cross-reactive memory joined. While clones contracting from day 15 to 85 were balanced between CD4 and CD8, later expanders leaned CD4+. Of the contracting clones, CD4+ ones lay mainly in CM and EM, and CD8+ ones in EMRA.

The chain has TRBV12-3 or TRBV12-4 and TRBJ2-7; 7 nucleotides align to TRBD2. Sequenced sample: PBMCs or a T cell subset sorted from them (not recorded which). This clonotype originated in an adult woman who had mild COVID-19 (a few samples of this study predate the infection). Cell type and time point are not known. This CDR3 is CASSLISGLIHEQYF. CDR3 sequence (DNA): TGTGCCAGCAGTTTAATCTCGGGACTAATCCACGAGCAGTACTTC.